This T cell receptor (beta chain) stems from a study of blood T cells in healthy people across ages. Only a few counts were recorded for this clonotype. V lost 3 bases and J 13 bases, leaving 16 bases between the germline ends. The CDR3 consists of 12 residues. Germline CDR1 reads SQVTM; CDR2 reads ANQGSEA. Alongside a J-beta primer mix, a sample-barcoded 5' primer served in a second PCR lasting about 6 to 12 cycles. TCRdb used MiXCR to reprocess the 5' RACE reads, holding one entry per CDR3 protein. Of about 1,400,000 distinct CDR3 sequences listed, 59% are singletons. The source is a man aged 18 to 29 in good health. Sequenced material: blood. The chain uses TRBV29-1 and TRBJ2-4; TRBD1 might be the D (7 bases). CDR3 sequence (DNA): TGCAGCGTTGAGAACAGGGGCGGGGAGCAGTACTTC. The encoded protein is CSVENRGGEQYF.